This T cell receptor (beta chain) was sequenced for a study of blood T cells in healthy people across ages. Those donating, healthy Caucasian individuals from Russia, were aged roughly 6 to 90. Per sample, at least 6 micrograms of total RNA were extracted. A second roughly 6 to 12 cycle PCR used barcoded and J-beta primers. A template-switch adaptor with 12 random nucleotides tagged each cDNA molecule. TCRdb processed the 5' RACE reads anew with MiXCR; each CDR3 protein has one entry. The repertoire consists of about 1.4 million distinct CDR3 sequences, with approximately 59% occurring once and the leading ten covering about 6.7%. Germline CDR1 and CDR2: KGHDR and SFDVKD. The CDR3 consists of 16 residues. Trimming removed 4 bases at V and 5 bases at J, with 16 bases between.

Sequencing used blood. V and J are TRBV24-1 and TRBJ2-2; maybe TRBD2 (6 bases). The receptor was isolated from a man between 18 and 35 years old in good health. The chain's CDR3 is CATSDWTGGGTGELFF. In nucleotides, the CDR3 is TGTGCCACCAGTGACTGGACTGGTGGGGGGACCGGGGAGCTGTTTTTT.